Following are 3 T cell receptor beta chains from one sample sequenced in a study of T-cell reconstitution after alpha-beta-depleted transplantation in children. TCRbeta library preparation incorporated unique molecular identifiers. From the PCR reads, TCRdb called clonotypes with MiXCR, one entry per CDR3 protein. The sample carries 300,000 to 350,000 distinct CDR3 sequences, under 20% recorded once. The material sequenced was PBMCs, mostly from graft donor cells, taken 360 days after TCRalphabeta/CD19-depleted stem cell transplant. Source of these receptors: a male patient between 2 and 10 years old who had a stem cell transplant for acute lymphoblastic leukemia, so the T cells may come from the graft donor.

This clonotype was counted a few times. This chain joins TRBV7-8 and TRBJ2-7; 7 bases are a match to TRBD1. This CDR3 is 14 amino acids long. The germline gives CDR1 SGHVS, CDR2 FQNEAQ. V shed 5 bases, J shed 6 bases, and the junction held 10 bases outside the gene matches. For the CDR3, the DNA is TGTGCCAGCAGCGCCAGCTTGACAGGGTTCGAGCAGTACTTC. It encodes CASSASLTGFEQYF.

This chain joins TRBV19 and TRBJ2-2; D is undetermined. The CDR3 totals 13 residues. V shed 4 bases and J shed 4 bases, with 7 bases lying between them. CDR1 is LNHDA and CDR2 is SQIVND in the germline V gene (reference sequence). Here the CDR3 reads CASSNPTTGELFF. The DNA of the CDR3 is TGTGCCAGTAGTAACCCTACCACCGGGGAGCTGTTTTTT.

The rearrangement uses TRBV29-1 and TRBJ2-3, with TRBD1 as a possible D gene (6 bases). CDR1 and CDR2 (germline): SQVTM, ANQGSEA. The CDR3 contains 16 residues. Trimming shortened V by 6 bases and J by 1 base, and 20 bases separated the two germline ends. The CDR3 DNA reads as TGCAGCGTAAGGGGGAGACTCGCGTTAGGCACAGATACGCAGTATTTT. Translated, it gives CSVRGRLALGTDTQYF.